This T cell receptor (beta chain) was retrieved from a study of Ad26.COV2.S vaccination and SARS-CoV-2 variants. The wider study: A COV1001 Ad26.COV2.S trial-arm participant provided the sample.

Concerning this clone itself: Antigen: not known.

Specified treatment: around 19 received Ad26.COV2.S at low or high dose, single or two shots; several received placebo; per-sample allocation not given. All samples were drawn on day 63, counting from the first vaccine or placebo injection. In Boston, an adult donor aged 18-55 years took part. The study, taken as a whole, reports: Vaccinees showed greater spike-specific TCR breadth than placebo recipients. Measurement of non-spike TCR breadth gave similar results in vaccine and placebo recipients.

The CDR3 runs 15 residues. Looked up from germline, CDR1 is LGHDT and CDR2 is YNNKEL (reference sequence). The V gene lost 1 base and the J gene lost 5 bases, with 14 bases spanning the gap. TCRdb keeps only in-frame clones here, not all; method: immunoSEQ multiplex PCR. The repertoire includes 510,000 or so clones, 87% of them detected once, and roughly 13% sits in the top ten. V is TRBV3-1 (or the pseudogene TRBV3-2) and J is TRBJ2-5, with D tentatively TRBD1 (7 bases). Sample: peripheral blood, taken in a trial of Ad26.COV2.S vaccine versus placebo. The origin of this receptor is a person aged 18-65 years who received the Ad26.COV2.S COVID-19 vaccine or a placebo. CDR3 region: CASSQAAGGLETQYF. The CDR3 bases are TGTGCCAGCAGCCAAGCAGCAGGGGGGTTGGAGACCCAGTACTTC.